This T cell receptor beta chain is drawn from a study of vaccination and CD4 T cells after COVID-19. Overall study context: Spike peptides, overlapping and drawn from SARS-CoV-2, HCoV-NL63, HCoV-OC43 and HCoV-229E, were used to stimulate cells.

The CDR3 is 15 residues long. The J segment lost 4 bases and the V segment lost 7 bases, leaving 9 bases of the junction unmatched. Germline assignment: CDR1 MNHNS and CDR2 SASEGT. Overall study findings and caveats: Spike mono-reactivity was evident in 304 of the 307 vaccine-specific clones derived from convalescent patients.

This clonotype is hyperexpanded within its sample. Antigen unknown. Treatment here: approximately 11-day PBMC culture with coronavirus spike peptide pools or control peptides (ViraFEST assay). The assay that was used to sequence DNA from cultured CD4+ T cells was the Oncomine TCR Beta short-read assay. TCRdb passed the PCR reads through MiXCR, listing each CDR3 protein once. The sample has about 5,400 distinct CDR3 sequences; around 30% are singletons. The chain couples TRBV6-1 to TRBJ2-7; TRBD2 matches 11 bases. The sequence was obtained from a human donor who had recovered from COVID-19. The sequencing used CD4+ T cells from blood, cultured in vitro, collected after SARS-CoV-2 vaccination. DNA of the CDR3: TGTGCCAGCAATCAGGGACTAGCGGAAGCATACGAGCAGTACTTC. Translating gives CASNQGLAEAYEQYF.